The clone carrying this TCR beta chain was recorded many times. Its specificity is not known. The data originate from a study of neurological immune-mediated disorders. Study observations and caveats: The greatest TCR clonal expansion occurred in HTLV-1-associated myelopathy and the least in multiple sclerosis, which fell below healthy controls. No CDR3 amino acid sequences recurred among expanded clones across subjects, suggesting private repertoires in all groups.

The cDNA came from 5'RACE with 10-nucleotide random UMIs. TCRdb analysed the 5' RACE reads with MiXCR anew, one entry per CDR3 protein. The sample records about 30,000 distinct CDR3 sequences, approximately 5.4% being singletons. This CDR3 has 14 residues. The V gene end was trimmed by 6 bases and the J gene end by 4 bases; junction bases not matched to a gene: 6. In germline, CDR1 is MNHEY, CDR2 SVGEGT. The sorted libraries were prepared using about a million CD4+ or CD8+ T cells that had themselves been sorted. The rearrangement uses TRBV6-2 or TRBV6-3 and TRBJ2-7; 10 positions agree with TRBD2. The source is a woman in her 50s in good health. The sample was CD4+ T cells from blood. The CDR3 region has the DNA TGTGCCAGCAGCACCAGCGGGAGGGCGTACGAGCAGTACTTC. This translates into CASSTSGRAYEQYF.